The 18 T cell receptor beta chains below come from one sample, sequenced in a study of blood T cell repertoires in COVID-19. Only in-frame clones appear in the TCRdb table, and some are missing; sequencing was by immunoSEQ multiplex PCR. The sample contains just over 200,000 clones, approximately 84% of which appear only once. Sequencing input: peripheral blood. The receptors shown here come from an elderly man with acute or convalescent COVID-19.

The DNA of the CDR3 is TGTGCCAGCAGCTTAAGGGCAGGGAGGGTAGACTACAATGAGCAGTTCTTC. Translating it yields CASSLRAGRVDYNEQFF. This chain connects TRBV7-2 to TRBJ2-1; 7 nucleotides agree with TRBD2. Trimming removed 2 bases from V and 3 bases from J; junction bases left unmatched: 10. Germline-derived CDR1 and CDR2 are SGHTA and FQGNSA. CDR3 length: 17 amino acids.

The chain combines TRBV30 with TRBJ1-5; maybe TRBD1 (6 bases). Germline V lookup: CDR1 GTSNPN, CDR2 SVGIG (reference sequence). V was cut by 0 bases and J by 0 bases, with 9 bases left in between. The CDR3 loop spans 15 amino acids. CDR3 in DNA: TGTGCCTGGAGTGTCGGGACATCTAGCAATCAGCCCCAGCATTTT. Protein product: CAWSVGTSSNQPQHF.

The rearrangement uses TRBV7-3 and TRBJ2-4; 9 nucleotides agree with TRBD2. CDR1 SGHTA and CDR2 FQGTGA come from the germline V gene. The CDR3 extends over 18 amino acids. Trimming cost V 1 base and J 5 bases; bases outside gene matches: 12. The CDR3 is CASSLIPQAGGLQNIQYF. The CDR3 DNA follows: TGTGCCAGCAGCTTAATTCCCCAGGCGGGAGGGTTGCAAAACATTCAGTACTTC.

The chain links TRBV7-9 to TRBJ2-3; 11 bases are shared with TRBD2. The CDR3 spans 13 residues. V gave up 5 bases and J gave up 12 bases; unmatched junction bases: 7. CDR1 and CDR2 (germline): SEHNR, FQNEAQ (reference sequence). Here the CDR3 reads CASSTGLAVDQYF. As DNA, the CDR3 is TGTGCCAGCAGCACGGGACTAGCGGTTGATCAGTATTTT.

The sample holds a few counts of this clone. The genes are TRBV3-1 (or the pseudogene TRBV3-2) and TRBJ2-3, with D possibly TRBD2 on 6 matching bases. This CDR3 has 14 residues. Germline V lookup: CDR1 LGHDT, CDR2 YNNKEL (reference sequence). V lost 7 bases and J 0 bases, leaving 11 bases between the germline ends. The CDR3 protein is CASKTSPSTDTQYF. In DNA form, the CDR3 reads TGTGCCAGCAAAACTAGCCCGAGCACAGATACGCAGTATTTT.

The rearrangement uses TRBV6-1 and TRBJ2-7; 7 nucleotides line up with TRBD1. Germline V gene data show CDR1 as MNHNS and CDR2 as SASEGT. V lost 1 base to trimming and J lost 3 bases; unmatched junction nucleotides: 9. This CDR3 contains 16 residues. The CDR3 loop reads CASSEEGTVNNYEQYV. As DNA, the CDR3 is TGTGCCAGCAGTGAAGAAGGGACAGTTAACAACTACGAGCAGTACGTC.

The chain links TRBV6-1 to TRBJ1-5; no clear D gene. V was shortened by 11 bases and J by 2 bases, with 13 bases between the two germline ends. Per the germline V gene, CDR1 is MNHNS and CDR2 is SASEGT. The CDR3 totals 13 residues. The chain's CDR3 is CASRASRNQPQHF. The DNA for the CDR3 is TGTGCCTCCCGTGCGTCCCGCAATCAGCCCCAGCATTTT.

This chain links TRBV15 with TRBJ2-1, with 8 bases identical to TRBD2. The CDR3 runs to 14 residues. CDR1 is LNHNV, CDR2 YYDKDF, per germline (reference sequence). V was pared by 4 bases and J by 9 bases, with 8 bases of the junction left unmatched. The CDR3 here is CATSTSGRATEQFF. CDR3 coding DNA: TGTGCCACCAGCACATCCGGGAGGGCCACTGAGCAGTTCTTC.

This chain's CDR3 is CAWSRDDRGQKYGYTF. The CDR3 coding sequence is TGTGCCTGGTCCCGGGACGACAGGGGGCAGAAGTATGGCTACACCTTC. The V gene is TRBV30, the J gene TRBJ1-2; 10 bases are a match to TRBD1. Germline CDR1 reads GTSNPN; CDR2 reads SVGIG (reference sequence). The junction had 14 bases not matched to a gene; V was cut back by 5 bases and J by 5 bases. This CDR3 region has 16 residues.

CDR3 amino acids: CATLGRGALGNEQFF. CDR3 sequence (DNA): TGTGCCACCTTGGGTCGCGGTGCGTTAGGAAATGAGCAGTTCTTC. The V call is TRBV27, the J call TRBJ2-1; the D is unclear. Germline V gene lookup returns CDR1 MNHEY and CDR2 SMNVEV (reference sequence). This CDR3 region has 15 residues. Trimming removed 10 bases at V and 7 bases at J, with 23 bases between.

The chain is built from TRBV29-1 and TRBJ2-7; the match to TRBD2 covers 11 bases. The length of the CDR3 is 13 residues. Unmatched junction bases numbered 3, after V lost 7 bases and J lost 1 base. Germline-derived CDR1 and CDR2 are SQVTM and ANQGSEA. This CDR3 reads CSAGTSGSYEQYF. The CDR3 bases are TGCAGCGCCGGGACTAGCGGTTCCTACGAGCAGTACTTC.

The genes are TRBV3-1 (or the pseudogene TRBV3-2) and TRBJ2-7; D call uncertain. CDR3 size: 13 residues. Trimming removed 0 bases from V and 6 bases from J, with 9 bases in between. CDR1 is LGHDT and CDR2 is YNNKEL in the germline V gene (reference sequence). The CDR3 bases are TGTGCCAGCAGCCAAGAGGTATTCGGCGAGCAGTACTTC. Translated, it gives CASSQEVFGEQYF.

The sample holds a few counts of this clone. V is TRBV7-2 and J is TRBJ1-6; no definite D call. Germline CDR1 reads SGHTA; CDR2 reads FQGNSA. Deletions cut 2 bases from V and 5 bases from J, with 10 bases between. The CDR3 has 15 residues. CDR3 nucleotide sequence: TGTGCCAGCAGCTTATCGACGGGGAATAATTCACCCCTCCACTTT. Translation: CASSLSTGNNSPLHF. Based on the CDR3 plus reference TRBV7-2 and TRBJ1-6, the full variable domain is GAGVSQSPSNKVTEKGKDVELRCDPISGHTALYWYRQSLGQGLEFLIYFQGNSAPDKSGLPSDRFSAERTGGSVSTLTIQRTQQEDSAVYLCASSLSTGNNSPLHFGNGTRLTVT.

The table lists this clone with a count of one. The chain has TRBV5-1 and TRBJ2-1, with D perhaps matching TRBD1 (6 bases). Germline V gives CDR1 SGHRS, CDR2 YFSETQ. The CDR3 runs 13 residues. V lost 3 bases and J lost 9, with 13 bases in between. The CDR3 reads CASSWGPAGEQFF. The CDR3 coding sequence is TGCGCCAGCAGCTGGGGGCCGGCGGGTGAGCAGTTCTTC.

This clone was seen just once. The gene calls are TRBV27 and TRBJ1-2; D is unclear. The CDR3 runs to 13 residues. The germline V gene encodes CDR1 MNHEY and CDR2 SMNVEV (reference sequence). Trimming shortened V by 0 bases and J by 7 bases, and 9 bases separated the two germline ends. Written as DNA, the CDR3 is TGTGCCAGCAGTTTATCCCATGGCGGTGGCTACACCTTC. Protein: CASSLSHGGGYTF.

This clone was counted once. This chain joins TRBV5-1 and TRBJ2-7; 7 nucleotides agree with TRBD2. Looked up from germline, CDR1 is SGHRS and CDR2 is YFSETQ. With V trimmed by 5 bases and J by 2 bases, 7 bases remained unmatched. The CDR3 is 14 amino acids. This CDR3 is CASRISSGAYEQYV. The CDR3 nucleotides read TGCGCCAGCAGAATCTCTAGCGGTGCCTACGAGCAGTACGTC.

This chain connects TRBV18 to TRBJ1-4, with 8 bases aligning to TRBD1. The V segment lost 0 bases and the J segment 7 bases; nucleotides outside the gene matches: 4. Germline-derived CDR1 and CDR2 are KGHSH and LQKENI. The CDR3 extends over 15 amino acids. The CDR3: CASSPPGQGGEKLFF. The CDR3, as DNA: TGTGCCAGCTCACCACCTGGACAGGGTGGTGAAAAACTGTTTTTT. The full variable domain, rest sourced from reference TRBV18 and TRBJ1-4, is NAGVMQNPRHLVRRRGQEARLRCSPMKGHSHVYWYRQLPEEGLKFMVYLQKENIIDESGMPKERFSAEFPKEGPSILRIQQVVRGDSAAYFCASSPPGQGGEKLFFGSGTQLSVL.

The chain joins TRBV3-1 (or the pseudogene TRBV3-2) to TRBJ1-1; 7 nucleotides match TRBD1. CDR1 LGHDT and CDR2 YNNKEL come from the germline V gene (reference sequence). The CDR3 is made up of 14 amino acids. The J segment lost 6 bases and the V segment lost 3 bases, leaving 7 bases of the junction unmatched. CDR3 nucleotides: TGTGCCAGCAGCCATCAACGACAGGGCGCTGAAGCTTTCTTT. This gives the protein CASSHQRQGAEAFF.